This TCR beta chain was identified in a study of blood T cell repertoires in COVID-19. The V end lost 7 bases, the J end lost 8 bases, and 21 bases lay between the germline ends. Germline CDR1 SNHLY, CDR2 FYNNEI. CDR3 size: 16 residues. Here immunoSEQ multiplex PCR was the method, and the copy in TCRdb shows in-frame clones only, minus some. The sample has about 400,000 clones; roughly 87% are singletons. This receptor was identified in a woman in her twenties or thirties who had recovered from COVID-19. The rearrangement joins TRBV2 to TRBJ1-6; tentatively, D is TRBD1 (6 bases). Sequenced sample: PBMCs or T cells enriched from blood (not recorded which). The CDR3 region has the DNA TGTGCCAGCACAGCACAGGGACTAATTCTGGATTCACCCCTCCACTTT. Translated: CASTAQGLILDSPLHF.